A selection of T cell receptor beta chains follows, all from one sample in a study of blood T cell repertoires in COVID-19. TCRdb's table, derived via immunoSEQ multiplex PCR, lists solely in-frame clones and lacks some. This repertoire shows about 150,000 clones, 75% to 90% found once; its top ten account for around 6.5%. The sample consisted of peripheral blood. Receptors were obtained from an elderly man with acute or convalescent COVID-19. Each CDR3 is given without its conserved first and last residue. Each record gives: V gene, J gene, CDR3 protein.

v_call: TRBV10-3
j_call: TRBJ2-2
cdr3_aa: AALAGRDSTGELF

v_call: TRBV5-1
j_call: TRBJ2-2
cdr3_aa: ASISLERGTGELF

v_call: TRBV13
j_call: TRBJ2-3
cdr3_aa: ASSTSGGATDTQY

v_call: TRBV29-1
j_call: TRBJ2-7
cdr3_aa: SVAIDRTYEQY

v_call: TRBV19
j_call: TRBJ2-2
cdr3_aa: ASSDRDRLTGELF

v_call: TRBV2
j_call: TRBJ2-2
cdr3_aa: ASARGNTGELF

v_call: TRBV27
j_call: TRBJ1-6
cdr3_aa: ASFTGTGLSWSSPLH

v_call: TRBV5-1
j_call: TRBJ2-1
cdr3_aa: ASSLRGQGDGNEQF

v_call: TRBV20-1
j_call: TRBJ2-7
cdr3_aa: SASSGTGTYEQY

v_call: TRBV6-5
j_call: TRBJ1-1
cdr3_aa: ASRRTGQDEAF

v_call: TRBV28
j_call: TRBJ2-1
cdr3_aa: ASRETGLGRNEQF

v_call: TRBV7-9
j_call: TRBJ2-7
cdr3_aa: ASKTGPSSYEQY

v_call: TRBV4-1
j_call: TRBJ1-5
cdr3_aa: ASSQEGRGQPQH

v_call: TRBV5-1
j_call: TRBJ1-1
cdr3_aa: ASSLSDVNTEAF

v_call: TRBV13
j_call: TRBJ2-1
cdr3_aa: ASSLQRNEQF

v_call: TRBV6-5
j_call: TRBJ2-1
cdr3_aa: ASRAPGYNEQF

v_call: TRBV6-6
j_call: TRBJ2-1
cdr3_aa: ASRVAGGTLLEQF